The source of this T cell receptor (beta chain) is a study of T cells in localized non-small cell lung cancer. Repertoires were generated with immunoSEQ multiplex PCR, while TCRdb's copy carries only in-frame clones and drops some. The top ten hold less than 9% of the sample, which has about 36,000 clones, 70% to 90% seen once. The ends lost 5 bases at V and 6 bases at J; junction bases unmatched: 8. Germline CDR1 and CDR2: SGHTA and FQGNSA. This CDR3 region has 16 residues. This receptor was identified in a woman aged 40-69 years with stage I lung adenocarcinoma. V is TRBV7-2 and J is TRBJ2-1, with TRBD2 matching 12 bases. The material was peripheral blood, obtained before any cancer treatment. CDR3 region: CASSPPGLAGPNEQFF. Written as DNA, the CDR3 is TGTGCCAGCAGCCCTCCGGGACTAGCGGGCCCCAATGAGCAGTTCTTC.